This T cell receptor (beta chain) comes out of a study of T cell responses to AZD1222 COVID-19 vaccine. Study-wide results and caveats: Nearly half of spike-specific TCRs reportedly target unmutated variant regions. Rises in breadth and depth of Spike-specific TCRs came after two AZD1222 doses.

CDR3 length: 15 amino acids. V lost 2 bases and J 1 base, leaving 11 bases between the germline ends. Per the germline V gene, CDR1 is MNHEY and CDR2 is SVGAGI. About this clone: Its antigen is as yet unknown.

The method was immunoSEQ multiplex PCR; TCRdb's version includes in-frame clones alone and lacks a portion of them. The sample has approximately 110,000 clones, roughly 89% seen once. Analyses pooled second doses at about 4 or about 12 weeks. This chain uses TRBV6-5 with TRBJ1-1, with D perhaps matching TRBD1 (5 bases). The receptor was derived from an adult who received the AZD1222 COVID-19 vaccine. Sequencing used peripheral blood, obtained 28 days after the second AZD1222 dose. The CDR3 nucleotides are TGTGCCAGCAGTTACGGGGGGGGTCCGAACACTGAAGCTTTCTTT. Its translation is CASSYGGGPNTEAFF.